This T cell receptor (beta chain) derives from a study of blood T cell repertoires in COVID-19. Per the original methods: Amplifying reference gene primers gave estimates of nucleated cell counts. TCRdb's copy holds only in-frame clones and misses some; the assay was immunoSEQ multiplex PCR. V, J and clone size derive from that table, while D and trimming were established from the DNA sequence. The table has 100,000 to 150,000 clones, around 88% seen once; the top ten hold approximately 5%. The CDR3 runs to 13 residues. Germline V lookup: CDR1 SQVTM, CDR2 ANQGSEA. V lost 5 bases, J lost 11 bases, and 12 bases stayed unmatched.

The sample consisted of peripheral blood. This TCR was recovered from a human donor in a cohort sampled during active COVID-19. This chain links TRBV29-1 with TRBJ2-3; TRBD2 matches 8 bases. The CDR3 loop reads CSVFLGGGGRQYF. The CDR3 DNA follows: TGCAGCGTTTTTTTAGGTGGCGGGGGGAGGCAGTATTTT.